The 6 T cell receptor beta chains below all came from one sample that was sequenced in a study of T cells expressing NK-cell markers. Following a re-call of the 5' RACE reads, TCRdb has one entry per CDR3 protein and lacks DNA. There are 550,000 to 600,000 distinct CDR3 sequences in the sample, with roughly 3.6% held by the top ten. Sequencing was carried out using blood T cells: a sorted CD56 or NKG2C T cell subset, CD4+ or CD8+ T cells, or bulk PBMC T cells (not recorded which). Receptors originate from a man between 18 and 29 years old in good health.

The rearrangement uses TRBV20-1 and TRBJ2-1; no DNA is available, so the TRBD1 call from TCRdb remains unchecked. This CDR3 contains 17 residues. CDR1 is DFQATT, CDR2 SNEGSKA, per germline (reference sequence). The CDR3: CSAREGTERVYYNEQFF.

This chain links TRBV4-3 with TRBJ2-7; TCRdb names TRBD2, which stays unverified in the absence of DNA. CDR1 LGHNA and CDR2 YSLEER come from the germline V gene. CDR3 length equals 18 residues. This chain's CDR3 is CASSQGASGRDWAYEQYF.

The chain has TRBV5-6 and TRBJ2-5; TCRdb reports TRBD2, a call that lacks DNA to check it against. The CDR3 loop spans 17 amino acids. Germline V lookup: CDR1 SGHDT, CDR2 YYEEEE. This CDR3 is CASSLGLTSGSKETQYF.

The chain recombines TRBV28 with TRBJ2-1. The germline V gene has CDR1 MDHEN and CDR2 SYDVKM. The CDR3 runs 15 residues. CDR3 sequence reads: CASSSLQGSYNEQFF.

The CDR3 loop reads CATSDPSSYNEQFF. The chain carries TRBV24-1 and TRBJ2-1. Germline V gene lookup returns CDR1 KGHDR and CDR2 SFDVKD. The CDR3 extends over 14 amino acids.

The chain recombines TRBV5-1 with TRBJ2-5; with no DNA, the TCRdb D assignment of TRBD1 cannot be verified. The CDR3 spans 15 residues. Germline CDR1 reads SGHRS; CDR2 reads YFSETQ. The CDR3 sequence is CASSPPRGASETQYF.